These 26 T cell receptor beta chains share one sample of origin, sequenced in a study of siplizumab effects on memory and regulatory T cells. Method: immunoSEQ multiplex PCR; TCRdb's copy keeps in-frame clones and lacks some. The sample lists approximately 92,000 clones, just under 95% occurring once. Sequencing used non-Treg CD4+ T cells sorted from blood. These receptors were collected from a human donor in good health.

This chain connects TRBV5-1 to TRBJ2-7, with a tentative D call TRBD2 (5 bases). Trimming cost V 2 bases and J 3 bases, with 12 bases left between them. This CDR3 contains 14 residues. Germline CDR1 reads SGHRS; CDR2 reads YFSETQ. CDR3: CASSLGLANYEQYF. CDR3 nucleotides: TGCGCCAGCAGCTTAGGCCTAGCTAACTACGAGCAGTACTTC.

The rearrangement joins TRBV6-1 to TRBJ2-1; TRBD2 is a possible D gene (5 bases). The CDR3 extends over 17 amino acids. Germline V gene sequence: CDR1 MNHNS, CDR2 SASEGT. V lost 2 bases and J 4 bases, leaving 18 bases between the germline ends. DNA of the CDR3: TGTGCCAGCAGTGAATTCTACGGGATGAAAAGTTACAATGAGCAGTTCTTC. Translation: CASSEFYGMKSYNEQFF.

The gene calls are TRBV19 and TRBJ2-1; 10 nucleotides match TRBD1. The V and J ends lost 7 bases and 5 bases, in that order; junction bases with no gene match: 11. CDR3 length: 16 residues. Per germline, CDR1 LNHDA and CDR2 SQIVND (reference sequence). The CDR3 here is CASTGRGQGPNNEQFF. The CDR3 DNA reads TGTGCCAGTACGGGAAGGGGACAGGGGCCTAACAATGAGCAGTTCTTC.

This chain joins TRBV4-1 and TRBJ1-1; D ambiguous. CDR1 and CDR2 (germline): MGHRA, YSYEKL. Trimming pared 1 base from V and 5 bases from J, leaving 14 bases between. The CDR3 is 15 amino acids. Here the CDR3 reads CASSQAQPSGTEAFF. The CDR3 nucleotides read TGCGCCAGCAGCCAAGCCCAGCCCAGTGGGACTGAAGCTTTCTTT.

The chain is built from TRBV28 and TRBJ1-4; 12 nucleotides match TRBD1. V shed 5 bases, J shed 0 bases, and the junction held 7 bases outside the gene matches. This CDR3 contains 18 residues. CDR1 is MDHEN and CDR2 is SYDVKM in the germline V gene. The CDR3 DNA sequence: TGTGCCAGCAGTACCTCCGGGACAGGGGGCGCAACTAATGAAAAACTGTTTTTT. Translated, it gives CASSTSGTGGATNEKLFF.

This clone appeared a single time. This rearrangement joins TRBV15 to TRBJ1-1; the D gene is possibly TRBD1 (6 bases). The CDR3 is 16 amino acids. CDR1 is LNHNV, CDR2 YYDKDF, per germline (reference sequence). The V gene lost 2 bases and the J gene lost 0 bases, with 13 bases spanning the gap. CDR3 residues: CATSRTGRGLNTEAFF. DNA of the CDR3: TGTGCCACCAGCAGAACAGGGAGGGGCTTGAACACTGAAGCTTTCTTT.

The rearrangement joins TRBV18 to TRBJ2-5; D is possibly TRBD2 (5 bases). The CDR3 is 15 amino acids. Germline assignment: CDR1 KGHSH and CDR2 LQKENI. V was trimmed by 2 bases and J by 3 bases, leaving 13 bases between them. CDR3 sequence reads: CASSPGSGKEETQYF. The CDR3 DNA is TGTGCCAGCTCACCAGGATCGGGAAAGGAAGAGACCCAGTACTTC.

This chain uses TRBV28 with TRBJ2-7; 7 nucleotides agree with TRBD1. CDR3 size: 15 residues. Germline V lookup: CDR1 MDHEN, CDR2 SYDVKM. With 6 bases clipped from V and 5 bases from J, the junction kept 13 bases outside the gene matches. CDR3 in amino acids: CASRLMTGRPDEQYF. In nucleotides, the CDR3 is TGTGCCAGCAGACTGATGACAGGGCGGCCGGACGAGCAGTACTTC.

This clone was recorded only once. The V call is TRBV19, the J call TRBJ2-3; D remains unclear. The CDR3 has 15 residues. Germline assignment: CDR1 LNHDA and CDR2 SQIVND (reference sequence). Trimming took 3 bases from V and 4 from J, leaving 14 bases between them. The CDR3 loop is CASSIDDTWADTQYF. As DNA, the CDR3 is TGTGCCAGTAGTATCGACGATACGTGGGCAGATACGCAGTATTTT.

This sequence joins TRBV7-2 and TRBJ2-7; 9 nucleotides agree with TRBD1. Germline CDR1 and CDR2: SGHTA and FQGNSA. Trimming took 7 bases from V and 5 from J; bases not matched to a gene: 6. The CDR3 spans 13 residues. The CDR3 DNA sequence: TGTGCCAGCAAGAGGGGGGACAGGGACGAGCAGTACTTC. As protein: CASKRGDRDEQYF.

This sequence joins TRBV5-4 and TRBJ2-7; TRBD1 aligns across 8 bases. Trimming took 4 bases from V and 3 from J; bases not matched to a gene: 12. The CDR3 sequence is 16 residues long. CDR1 and CDR2 from the germline V gene are SGHNT and YYREEE (reference sequence). The DNA of the CDR3 is TGTGCCAGCAGCCCTACCGCCGGACAGGGATACTACGAGCAGTACTTC. Translation gives CASSPTAGQGYYEQYF.

The chain employs TRBV5-4 and TRBJ2-5; D not resolved. The CDR3 extends over 14 amino acids. CDR1 SGHNT and CDR2 YYREEE come from the germline V gene (reference sequence). Trimming shortened V by 3 bases and J by 1 base, and 10 bases separated the two germline ends. CDR3 protein: CASSSPSSQETQYF. The DNA for the CDR3 is TGTGCCAGCAGCTCGCCCAGCTCCCAAGAGACCCAGTACTTC. Using reference TRBV5-4 and TRBJ2-5 for the parts outside the CDR3, the full variable domain is ETGVTQSPTHLIKTRGQQVTLRCSSQSGHNTVSWYQQALGQGPQFIFQYYREEENGRGNFPPRFSGLQFPNYSSELNVNALELDDSALYLCASSSPSSQETQYFGPGTRLLVL.

The chain carries TRBV28 and TRBJ1-1; 7 bases align to TRBD1. The CDR3 is 14 amino acids. Per germline, CDR1 MDHEN and CDR2 SYDVKM. With 3 bases clipped from V and 7 bases from J, the junction kept 8 bases outside the gene matches. Here the CDR3 reads CASSLGQRVYEAFF. The CDR3 DNA sequence: TGTGCCAGCAGTTTGGGACAGCGAGTTTATGAAGCTTTCTTT. Complete variable domain (other parts from reference TRBV28 and TRBJ1-1): DVKVTQSSRYLVKRTGEKVFLECVQDMDHENMFWYRQDPGLGLRLIYFSYDVKMKEKGDIPEGYSVSREKKERFSLILESASTNQTSMYLCASSLGQRVYEAFFGQGTRLTVV.

The rearrangement joins TRBV19 to TRBJ2-1; D remains ambiguous. The CDR3 spans 16 residues. The ends were cut back, 3 bases at V and 4 bases at J, with 16 bases in the middle. Germline loops: CDR1 LNHDA, CDR2 SQIVND (reference sequence). CDR3 nucleotide sequence: TGTGCCAGTAGTATGGGGTCGCGCGGAGCGTACAATGAGCAGTTCTTC. Protein: CASSMGSRGAYNEQFF.

Turning to this clone: The same CDR3 can be traced to other DNA sequences in this sample. This sequence joins TRBV29-1 and TRBJ2-2; possibly TRBD1 or TRBD2 for D (5 bases each). In germline, CDR1 is SQVTM, CDR2 ANQGSEA. CDR3 length: 15 residues. Trimming took 0 bases from V and 3 from J, leaving 11 bases between them. Written as DNA, the CDR3 is TGCAGCGTTGAAGATATCACGGGACACACCGGGGAGCTGTTTTTT. Translation: CSVEDITGHTGELFF.

V usage is TRBV28 and J usage is TRBJ1-1; no clear D gene. Germline V gene sequence: CDR1 MDHEN, CDR2 SYDVKM. The CDR3 is 12 residues long. V was cut by 6 bases and J by 5 bases, with 10 bases left in between. The CDR3 coding sequence is TGTGCCAGCAGGGTGCCCGGGACTGAAGCTTTCTTT. Its translation: CASRVPGTEAFF. Drawing the rest from reference TRBV28 and TRBJ1-1, the complete variable domain is DVKVTQSSRYLVKRTGEKVFLECVQDMDHENMFWYRQDPGLGLRLIYFSYDVKMKEKGDIPEGYSVSREKKERFSLILESASTNQTSMYLCASRVPGTEAFFGQGTRLTVV.

This chain uses TRBV28 with TRBJ1-2, with a weak D call TRBD1 (6 bases). The CDR3 is made up of 14 amino acids. V lost 5 bases, J lost 7 bases, and 17 bases lay in between. Germline loops: CDR1 MDHEN, CDR2 SYDVKM. The CDR3 is CASSPPRGARGYTF. The CDR3 region has the DNA TGTGCCAGCAGTCCGCCGAGGGGGGCCCGTGGCTACACCTTC.

The chain recombines TRBV10-2 with TRBJ2-1; D gene uncertain. The V gene's germline CDR1 is WSHSY and CDR2 SAAADI. CDR3 size: 12 residues. Deletions cut 1 base from V and 7 bases from J, with 5 bases between. The CDR3 nucleotides are TGCGCCAGCAGTGAGTGGAAGAATGAGCAGTTCTTC. Translated, it gives CASSEWKNEQFF.

This chain uses TRBV18 with TRBJ2-7, with 11 bases that match TRBD2. Germline V CDR1 and CDR2: KGHSH, LQKENI. The CDR3 length is 15 residues. V shed 2 bases and J 11 bases; nucleotides not matched to a gene: 11. The CDR3 nucleotides are TGTGCCAGCTCACCAGGGACTAGCGGACCACCTGCGGAGTACTTC. It codes for CASSPGTSGPPAEYF.

V gene TRBV29-1 combines with J gene TRBJ1-4; 8 nucleotides line up with TRBD1. The V segment lost 8 bases and the J segment 5 bases; nucleotides outside the gene matches: 7. This CDR3 has 13 residues. Germline V gene data show CDR1 as SQVTM and CDR2 as ANQGSEA. CDR3 protein: CSTRQGPNEKLFF. The DNA of the CDR3 is TGCAGCACTAGACAGGGGCCAAATGAAAAACTGTTTTTT.

V gene TRBV19 combines with J gene TRBJ2-3; TRBD2 agrees at 10 bases. Trimming took 4 bases from V and 0 from J; bases not matched to a gene: 4. This CDR3 comprises 16 residues. In germline, CDR1 is LNHDA, CDR2 SQIVND (reference sequence). The CDR3 sequence is CASSRWTSGSTDTQYF. In DNA, the CDR3 is TGTGCCAGTAGTAGGTGGACTAGCGGTAGCACAGATACGCAGTATTTT.

The gene calls are TRBV2 and TRBJ1-2, with D unclear. With 4 bases removed from V and 0 bases from J, the gap between germline ends came to 15 bases. This CDR3 is 16 amino acids long. The germline V gene encodes CDR1 SNHLY and CDR2 FYNNEI. The CDR3 loop reads CASSGTALYSNYGYTF. CDR3 nucleotide sequence: TGTGCCAGCAGTGGAACAGCCTTATACTCTAACTATGGCTACACCTTC.

The genes are TRBV18 and TRBJ1-4; D is ambiguous. V shed 3 bases and J shed 4 bases, with 12 bases lying between them. Germline V gene sequence: CDR1 KGHSH, CDR2 LQKENI. CDR3 length equals 15 residues. The CDR3 DNA follows: TGTGCCAGCTCACCCCCCGGTGTGGGTAATGAAAAACTGTTTTTT. Protein product: CASSPPGVGNEKLFF. The variable domain in full, completed from reference TRBV18 and TRBJ1-4, reads NAGVMQNPRHLVRRRGQEARLRCSPMKGHSHVYWYRQLPEEGLKFMVYLQKENIIDESGMPKERFSAEFPKEGPSILRIQQVVRGDSAAYFCASSPPGVGNEKLFFGSGTQLSVL.

V is TRBV7-2 and J is TRBJ2-3; 7 bases map to TRBD2. V trimming: 2 bases; J trimming: 1 base; junction bases outside the gene matches: 12. The CDR3 spans 18 residues. In germline, CDR1 is SGHTA, CDR2 FQGNSA. CDR3 sequence (DNA): TGTGCCAGCAGCTTAACGGGAGGCCCATTAAGTCGCACAGATACGCAGTATTTT. Amino acids: CASSLTGGPLSRTDTQYF.

This clone has only one observation. The chain combines TRBV2 with TRBJ1-2; 7 bases match TRBD1. This CDR3 spans 14 amino acids. V dropped 6 bases and J dropped 2; count of bases not matched to a gene: 6. CDR1 SNHLY and CDR2 FYNNEI come from the germline V gene. CDR3 sequence: CASRYGQANYGYTF. In DNA form, the CDR3 reads TGTGCCAGCAGATATGGACAGGCCAACTATGGCTACACCTTC.

CDR3 region: CASSKTGTNDPLSLSGANVLTF. Written as DNA, the CDR3 is TGCGCCAGCAGCAAGACAGGAACCAATGACCCACTCTCTCTGTCTGGGGCCAACGTCCTGACTTTC. The genes are TRBV5-1 and TRBJ2-6; D is possibly TRBD1 (6 bases). Germline V lookup: CDR1 SGHRS, CDR2 YFSETQ. V was shortened by 4 bases and J by 1 base, with 30 bases between the two germline ends. The CDR3 has 22 residues.